This note documents a single T cell receptor beta chain sequence. Antigen specificity is unknown. Time point reported: persistent/refractory GD, antithyroid drugs over 5 years with positive TRAb. Scientists built the TCR library using RNA that was extracted from PBMCs. Enrollment of patients was through an endocrinology department in Xi'an, China. The data originate from a study of regulatory T cells in long-lasting Graves disease. Broader study findings: Persistent Graves' patients showed reduced TCR diversity versus newly diagnosed patients. Sample size was small, which may have lowered accuracy.

Arm-PCR of CDR3 regions with iRepertoire HTBI primers generated TCR beta libraries. Per the original data handling: Across samples, roughly 58 TRBV and 14 TRBJ segments were found. TCRdb reanalysed the multiplex PCR reads using MiXCR and keeps one entry per CDR3 protein. For this entry, the V and J calls and clone size follow TCRdb and not the study's own pipeline. This table holds 700,000 or so distinct CDR3 sequences, about 32% found once. This specimen was peripheral blood mononuclear cells (PBMCs), taken when the disease was refractory, from a patient treated with antithyroid drugs. This TCR derives from a female donor with Graves disease.

CDR3 nucleotide sequence: TGCAGTGCTACCCAGAGGGCGGGACTAGCGAACTACGAGCAGTACTTC. As protein: CSATQRAGLANYEQYF. The chain joins TRBV20-1 to TRBJ2-7; TRBD2 matches 10 bases. Germline CDR1 and CDR2: DFQATT and SNEGSKA (reference sequence). V shed 4 bases, J shed 3 bases, and the junction held 12 bases outside the gene matches. The CDR3 is made up of 16 amino acids.